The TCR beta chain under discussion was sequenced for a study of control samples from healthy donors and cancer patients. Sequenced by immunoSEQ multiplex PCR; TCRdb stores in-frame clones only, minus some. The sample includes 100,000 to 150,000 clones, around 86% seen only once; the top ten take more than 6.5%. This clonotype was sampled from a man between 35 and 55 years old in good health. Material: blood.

CDR3 region: CASSHHPGQGAGELFF. The DNA for the CDR3 is TGTGCCAGCTCACACCATCCGGGACAGGGGGCCGGGGAGCTGTTTTTT. This chain connects TRBV18 to TRBJ2-2; 11 nucleotides align to TRBD1. With V trimmed by 4 bases and J by 6 bases, 7 bases remained unmatched. Looked up from germline, CDR1 is KGHSH and CDR2 is LQKENI. The CDR3 runs 16 residues. Based on the CDR3 plus reference TRBV18 and TRBJ2-2, the full variable domain is NAGVMQNPRHLVRRRGQEARLRCSPMKGHSHVYWYRQLPEEGLKFMVYLQKENIIDESGMPKERFSAEFPKEGPSILRIQQVVRGDSAAYFCASSHHPGQGAGELFFGEGSRLTVL.